These T cell receptor beta chains were read from a single sample in a study of OX40 agonist ivuxolimab in advanced cancers. Clones were sequenced by immunoSEQ multiplex PCR, and TCRdb holds only the in-frame ones, with some missing. The sample lists over 14,000 clones, under 80% seen once, with roughly a third in the top ten. The starting material was CD4+ or CD8+ T cells sorted from blood, obtained in a trial of the OX40 agonist ivuxolimab. These receptors came from an adult with an advanced solid tumor such as melanoma, head and neck, liver or kidney cancer. CDR3s include the opening cysteine and the closing phenylalanine or tryptophan. D genes are given only for firm matches. Not all rows give a size; the values are once, few, many and, for expanded clones, a class.

cdr3_aa,cdr3_nt,j_call,v_call,d_call,clone_size
CGEKGTSGRAFSGELFF,TGCGGCGAAAAGGGGACTAGCGGGAGGGCGTTCTCCGGGGAGCTGTTTTTT,TRBJ2-2,TRBV5-1,TRBD2,NA
CASGSGTDYNSPLHF,TGTGCCAGCGGATCCGGGACAGACTATAATTCACCCCTCCACTTT,TRBJ1-6,TRBV28,TRBD1,NA
CAWSFSLREQYF,TGTGCCTGGAGCTTCTCCCTGCGCGAGCAGTACTTC,TRBJ2-7,TRBV30,NA,NA
CASSISWGSEQFF,TGTGCCAGTAGTATCTCATGGGGCTCAGAGCAGTTCTTC,TRBJ2-1,TRBV19,NA,NA
CASSNLTSGRSPSSYNEQFF,TGTGCCAGCAGCAATTTGACTAGCGGGAGGTCCCCCTCCTCCTACAATGAGCAGTTCTTC,TRBJ2-1,TRBV21-1,NA,NA
CASRLRLRTARGPQHF,TGTGCAAGTCGCTTAAGGTTGCGTACGGCCCGAGGGCCCCAGCATTTT,TRBJ1-5,TRBV12-2,NA,NA
CASSLMPGGTDTQYF,TGCGCCAGCAGCTTGATGCCAGGGGGCACAGATACGCAGTATTTT,TRBJ2-3,TRBV5-1,NA,NA
CASSLGGHGSGQPQHF,TGTGCCAGCAGTTTAGGGGGACACGGGTCGGGTCAGCCCCAGCATTTT,TRBJ1-5,TRBV27,NA,once
CASSATGTNEKLFF,TGTGCCAGTAGCGCGACAGGGACTAATGAAAAACTGTTTTTT,TRBJ1-4,TRBV19,TRBD1,NA
CASSESWSSGLQETQYF,TGCGCCAGCAGTGAGTCTTGGTCTAGCGGATTACAAGAGACCCAGTACTTC,TRBJ2-5,TRBV10-1,TRBD2,once
CASSHQGHDGYTF,TGTGCCAGCAGCCATCAGGGGCACGATGGCTACACCTTC,TRBJ1-2,TRBV7-9,NA,NA
CASAAGTPSYEQYF,TGTGCCAGCGCGGCCGGGACACCCTCCTACGAGCAGTACTTC,TRBJ2-7,TRBV6-1,NA,NA
CASSLLAEYEQYF,TGTGCCAGCAGCTTATTGGCGGAGTACGAGCAGTACTTC,TRBJ2-7,TRBV7-2,NA,NA
CASSQESRTGEKLFF,TGCGCCAGCAGCCAAGAGTCTAGAACGGGCGAAAAACTGTTTTTT,TRBJ1-4,TRBV4-1,NA,NA
CASSDTGGAQPQHF,TGTGCCAGCAGCGATACAGGGGGGGCTCAGCCCCAGCATTTT,TRBJ1-5,TRBV6-5,TRBD1,NA
CSVDKVVYEKLFF,TGCAGCGTTGATAAGGTTGTCTATGAAAAACTGTTTTTT,TRBJ1-4,TRBV29-1,NA,NA
CASSGGVMDEQYF,TGTGCCAGCAGCGGAGGGGTTATGGACGAGCAGTACTTC,TRBJ2-7,TRBV9,NA,few
CASSIGFGLAGYNEQFF,TGTGCCAGTAGTATCGGGTTTGGGCTAGCGGGGTACAATGAGCAGTTCTTC,TRBJ2-1,TRBV19,TRBD2,NA
CASSLTSPGGGSYEQYF,TGTGCCAGCAGCTTAACGAGCCCGGGTGGCGGCTCCTACGAGCAGTACTTC,TRBJ2-7,TRBV7-3,NA,NA
CASSQVGGTSGRLGNEQFF,TGCGCCAGCAGCCAAGTCGGAGGGACTAGCGGGAGACTGGGCAATGAGCAGTTCTTC,TRBJ2-1,TRBV4-3,TRBD2,NA
CASSPTGGPDTQYF,TGTGCCAGCTCACCGACAGGGGGTCCAGATACGCAGTATTTT,TRBJ2-3,TRBV18,TRBD1,NA
CASSLASNYGYTF,TGTGCCAGCAGCCTCGCCTCTAACTATGGCTACACCTTC,TRBJ1-2,TRBV5-4,NA,NA
CASGLPPGQGNYEQYF,TGTGCTAGTGGTTTGCCACCGGGACAGGGTAACTACGAGCAGTACTTC,TRBJ2-7,TRBV12-5,TRBD1,NA
CASMKGREQYF,TGTGCCAGTATGAAGGGTCGCGAGCAGTACTTC,TRBJ2-7,TRBV19,NA,NA
CASSPERTEYYEQYF,TGTGCCAGCAGCCCCGAGAGGACAGAATACTACGAGCAGTACTTC,TRBJ2-7,TRBV5-5,NA,NA
CASSFGTGGQKETQYF,TGTGCCAGCAGTTTCGGGACCGGTGGACAGAAAGAGACCCAGTACTTC,TRBJ2-5,TRBV28,NA,NA
CASSLLTGQETQYF,TGTGCCAGCAGTTTATTGACAGGGCAAGAGACCCAGTACTTC,TRBJ2-5,TRBV28,TRBD1,NA
CASSDSYGRAPGEQFF,TGTGCCAGCAGTGACTCGTACGGGAGGGCCCCAGGTGAGCAGTTCTTC,TRBJ2-1,TRBV6-4,TRBD2,NA
CASSYAELSSYNEQFF,TGTGCCAGCAGTTATGCGGAATTAAGCTCCTACAATGAGCAGTTCTTC,TRBJ2-1,TRBV27,NA,NA
CSGGDLDNEQFF,TGCAGCGGGGGGGACCTCGACAATGAGCAGTTCTTC,TRBJ2-1,TRBV29-1,NA,NA
CASGNGTIELFF,TGTGCCAGCGGGAACGGGACCATAGAGCTGTTTTTT,TRBJ2-2,TRBV6-4,NA,once